These 10 T cell receptor beta chains originate from one sample sequenced in a study of CD8 T cells in Susac syndrome. cDNA came from roughly 0.53 to 1 ug RNA primed by random hexamers. TCRdb fed the immunoSEQ multiplex PCR reads into MiXCR, producing one record per CDR3 protein. Among around 130,000 distinct CDR3 sequences listed, 94% were seen once. The sequencing input was CD4+ T cells from PBMCs. These receptors were taken from a human donor in good health.

This clonotype was counted a single time. The chain has TRBV3-1 and TRBJ2-7; D may correspond to TRBD1 or TRBD2 (5 bases each). The CDR3 spans 13 residues. Germline V gene lookup returns CDR1 LGHDT and CDR2 YNNKEL (reference sequence). The V end lost 4 bases, the J end lost 5 bases, and 12 bases lay between the germline ends. This chain's CDR3 is CASSRDGVNEQYF. CDR3 DNA sequence: TGTGCCAGCAGCCGGGACGGGGTCAACGAGCAGTACTTC.

A single count supports this clonotype. The chain uses TRBV7-9 and TRBJ2-3, with 9 bases fitting TRBD1. The CDR3 sequence is 16 residues long. From germline, CDR1 is SEHNR and CDR2 FQNEAQ (reference sequence). After removal of 5 bases from V and 3 bases from J, the junction contained 9 bases not matched to a gene. CDR3 bases: TGTGCCAGCAGCCCACCGGGACAGGGTGCGACAGATACGCAGTATTTT. Translation: CASSPPGQGATDTQYF.

The rearrangement uses TRBV27 and TRBJ2-3; no definite D call. Deletions cut 8 bases from V and 4 bases from J, with 16 bases between. Germline CDR1 reads MNHEY; CDR2 reads SMNVEV (reference sequence). The CDR3 sequence is 14 residues long. In DNA form, the CDR3 reads TGTGCCAGCGGGTTCGCCCCTGGGTCAGATACGCAGTATTTT. Protein product: CASGFAPGSDTQYF.

The chain joins TRBV3-1 to TRBJ2-7; 13 positions agree with TRBD2. With 0 bases clipped from V and 5 bases from J, the junction kept 4 bases outside the gene matches. Per germline, CDR1 LGHDT and CDR2 YNNKEL (reference sequence). This CDR3 region has 16 residues. CDR3 nucleotide sequence: TGTGCCAGCAGCCAAGATCGACTAGCGGGAGGAAACGAGCAGTACTTC. This translates into CASSQDRLAGGNEQYF.

Of note for this clonotype: It is unclear where the CDR3 begins or ends on the DNA, so no DNA is shown, and the CDR3 is as TCRdb lists it. The chain combines TRBV7-5 with TRBJ2-7; the D call TRBD2 from the table was never checked on the DNA. TRBV7-5 is annotated as a pseudogene. Inclusive of both ends, the CDR3 amounts to 17 amino acids. Here the CDR3 reads CISVPEAGTSGSYEQYF.

The V call is TRBV9, the J call TRBJ2-1, with 10 bases that match TRBD2. The CDR3 length is 15 residues. V shed 3 bases, J shed 1 base, and the junction held 1 base outside the gene matches. Germline lookup yields CDR1 SGDLS and CDR2 YYNGEE. CDR3 sequence reads: CASSETSGSYNEQFF. The CDR3 DNA is TGTGCCAGCAGCGAGACTAGCGGGTCCTACAATGAGCAGTTCTTC.

The CDR3 here is CASSLGGALDSPLHF. The CDR3 coding sequence is TGTGCCAGCAGCTTAGGGGGGGCCCTGGACTCACCCCTCCACTTT. The V call is TRBV7-9, the J call TRBJ1-6, with a possible D match to TRBD1 (6 bases). Germline V CDR1 and CDR2: SEHNR, FQNEAQ (reference sequence). CDR3 size: 15 residues. V shed 1 base and J shed 10 bases, with 14 bases lying between them.

This clonotype was detected only once. The chain joins TRBV28 to TRBJ1-1, with D perhaps matching TRBD1 (5 bases). From germline, CDR1 is MDHEN and CDR2 SYDVKM. The CDR3 extends over 14 amino acids. V was clipped by 4 bases and J by 7 bases, with 16 bases between them. The CDR3, as DNA: TGTGCCAGCAGTTCCGCCGGGACCCGGAATGAAGCTTTCTTT. As protein: CASSSAGTRNEAFF.

V gene TRBV30 combines with J gene TRBJ1-5; D not certain. CDR1 GTSNPN and CDR2 SVGIG come from the germline V gene (reference sequence). V lost 0 bases to trimming and J lost 4 bases, with 7 bases between them. The CDR3 runs 13 residues. In nucleotides, the CDR3 is TGTGCCTGGAGTGTAGAAGGTAATCAGCCCCAGCATTTT. This encodes CAWSVEGNQPQHF.

The V and J genes are TRBV9 and TRBJ1-6; TRBD1 is a possible D gene (6 bases). CDR3 length: 15 amino acids. Deletions cut 4 bases from V and 7 bases from J, with 15 bases between. Germline V CDR1 and CDR2: SGDLS, YYNGEE. CDR3 sequence reads: CASSPELGGNSPLHF. The CDR3 region has the DNA TGTGCCAGCAGCCCTGAACTTGGGGGCAATTCACCCCTCCACTTT.